The entry that follows covers one T cell receptor (beta chain) sequence. Data came from immunoSEQ multiplex PCR; TCRdb stores just in-frame clones and leaves some out. The repertoire holds 390,000 or so clones, with around nine tenths as singletons. These data belong to a study of blood T cell repertoires in COVID-19. At the level of the study: The United States, Italy and Spain supplied acute and convalescent COVID-19 samples. Sample material is recorded as cDNA or gDNA derived from T cells, B-cell-depleted T cells, or PBMCs.

After removal of 2 bases from V and 4 bases from J, the junction contained 8 bases not matched to a gene. The CDR3 extends over 15 amino acids. Germline CDR1 reads SGHTS; CDR2 reads YDEGEE. The cohort comprised adults aged 18 to 89 years residing in about 25 US areas. What the recovered Cohort 3 donors had was two negative PCRs, clearance, or symptom resolution. The genes are TRBV5-8 and TRBJ1-2; 7 positions agree with TRBD1. The TCR sequence derives from a woman aged 50 to 60 who had recovered from COVID-19. Sequenced material: PBMCs or T cells enriched from blood (not recorded which). For the CDR3, the DNA is TGTGCCAGCAGCTTTGGAGACAGGGTGGTCTATGGCTACACCTTC. It is translated as CASSFGDRVVYGYTF.